The present T cell receptor beta chain was sequenced within a study of shared clonotypes between healthy human individuals. In the study overall: A donor's plate count was three for CD4 naive and three for CD4 memory; CD8 naive had two and CD8 memory one.

Study results and limitations: Sampling covered blood only; tissue repertoires likely differ. Generation probability values for non-shared clonotypes were lower than those for clonotypes shared by all four donors. Among several donors, about 4.6% of naive CD4 clonotypes were found in common.

Germline assignment: CDR1 SGHKS and CDR2 YYEKEE (reference sequence). The CDR3 covers 16 residues. Between the trimmed V and J ends, which lost 2 bases and 0 bases, there was a span of 15 bases. Profiled with immunoSEQ multiplex PCR; TCRdb holds only in-frame clones, not every one. This sample has some 2.4 million clones, with over 85% found just once. Note on this clone: Its target is not known.

The chain recombines TRBV5-5 with TRBJ2-7, with D uncertain. This clonotype originated in a man aged 18 to 30 in good health. Some clones in this sample may be carry-over from other donors' samples. Sequences were obtained from naive CD4+ T cells from PBMCs. This sample's subset: CD45RA+ positively selected. CDR3 nucleotides: TGTGCCAGCAGCTTTAGTGCCGGATCGAGCTCCTACGAGCAGTACTTC. It specifies CASSFSAGSSSYEQYF.